The sample holds a few counts of the clone carrying this T cell receptor beta chain. Its specificity is not known. The data derive from a study of T-cell memory formation after mild COVID-19. Turning to the study itself: Largely donor-specific TCR clusters were found. Study-wide findings and caveats: Among contracting clones, CD4+ were mainly CM/EM and CD8+ enriched in EMRA.

Germline V lookup: CDR1 MNHEY, CDR2 SMNVEV (reference sequence). V lost 4 bases and J lost 3, with 16 bases in between. The CDR3 is 16 amino acids. 5'RACE with constant-segment primers yielded barcoded, UMI-tagged TCR alpha and TCR beta cDNA libraries. TCRdb analysed the 5' RACE reads with MiXCR anew, one entry per CDR3 protein. Among tens of thousands of distinct CDR3 sequences listed, over 6.5% were seen once. The chain has TRBV27 and TRBJ1-5; maybe TRBD1 (6 bases). The sequenced material came from PBMCs or a T cell subset sorted from them (not recorded which). This TCR was sampled from an adult who had mild COVID-19 (a few samples of this study predate the infection). Cell type and time point are not known. The CDR3: CASSYVGAKINQPQHF. DNA of the CDR3: TGTGCCAGCAGTTATGTGGGGGCGAAGATCAATCAGCCCCAGCATTTT.